This note documents a single T cell receptor beta chain sequence. The antigen is unknown. This sample was taken from a study of a mutant IDH1 vaccine in newly diagnosed glioma. Only in-frame clones appear in the TCRdb table, and some are missing; sequencing was by immunoSEQ multiplex PCR. The sample contains about 83,000 clones, more than 80% of which appear only once. CDR1 and CDR2 from the germline V gene are LNHDA and SQIVND (reference sequence). With V trimmed by 1 base and J by 4 bases, 8 bases remained unmatched. The length of the CDR3 is 16 residues. Time point: week 47, end of study. Alongside topical imiquimod, each dose of vaccine comprised 300 ug of mutant IDH1 20-mer peptide.

This chain links TRBV19 with TRBJ2-3; TRBD2 matches at 7 bases. This material consisted of PBMCs, taken from a glioma patient whose treatment included an IDH1 peptide vaccine. The receptor comes from a man aged 35 to 55 with glioma. As DNA, the CDR3 is TGTGCCAGTAGTATAGCAGTGGGAGGGCCCGCAGATACGCAGTATTTT. Encoded protein: CASSIAVGGPADTQYF. The whole variable domain, filled in from reference TRBV19 and TRBJ2-3, reads DGGITQSPKYLFRKEGQNVTLSCEQNLNHDAMYWYRQDPGQGLRLIYYSQIVNDFQKGDIAEGYSVSREKKESFPLTVTSAQKNPTAFYLCASSIAVGGPADTQYFGPGTRLTVL.